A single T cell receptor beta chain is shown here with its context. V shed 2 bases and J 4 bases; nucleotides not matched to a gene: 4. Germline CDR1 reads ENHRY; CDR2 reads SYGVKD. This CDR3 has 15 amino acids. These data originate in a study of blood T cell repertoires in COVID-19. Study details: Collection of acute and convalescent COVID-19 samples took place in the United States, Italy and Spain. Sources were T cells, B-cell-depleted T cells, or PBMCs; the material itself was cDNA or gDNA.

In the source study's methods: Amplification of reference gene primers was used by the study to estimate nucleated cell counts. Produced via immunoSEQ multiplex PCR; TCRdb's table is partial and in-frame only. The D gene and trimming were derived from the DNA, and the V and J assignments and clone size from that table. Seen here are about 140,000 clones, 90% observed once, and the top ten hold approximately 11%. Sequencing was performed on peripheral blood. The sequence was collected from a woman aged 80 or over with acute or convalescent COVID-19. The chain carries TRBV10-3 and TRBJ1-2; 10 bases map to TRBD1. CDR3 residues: CAISERDRGSYGYTF. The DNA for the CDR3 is TGTGCCATCAGTGAGAGGGACAGGGGAAGCTATGGCTACACCTTC.